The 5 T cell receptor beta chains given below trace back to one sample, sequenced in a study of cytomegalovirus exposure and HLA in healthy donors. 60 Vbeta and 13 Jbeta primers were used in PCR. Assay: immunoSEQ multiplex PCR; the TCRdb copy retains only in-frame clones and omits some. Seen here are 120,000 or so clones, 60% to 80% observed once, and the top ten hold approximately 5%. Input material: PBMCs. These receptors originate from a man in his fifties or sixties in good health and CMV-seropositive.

CDR3 nucleotide sequence: TGTGCCAGCATTTCACTGTACACTGAAGCTTTCTTT. It is translated as CASISLYTEAFF. This chain uses TRBV6-1 with TRBJ1-1; the D is unclear. The germline gives CDR1 MNHNS, CDR2 SASEGT. Trimming took off 7 bases at V and 3 bases at J, with 9 bases between the two ends. The CDR3 length is 12 residues.

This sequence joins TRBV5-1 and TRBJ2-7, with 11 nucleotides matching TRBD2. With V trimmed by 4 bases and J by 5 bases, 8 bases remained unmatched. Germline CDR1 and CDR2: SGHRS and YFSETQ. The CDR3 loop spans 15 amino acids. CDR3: CASSVRLAGSHEQYF. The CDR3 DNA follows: TGCGCCAGCAGCGTAAGACTAGCGGGAAGCCACGAGCAGTACTTC.

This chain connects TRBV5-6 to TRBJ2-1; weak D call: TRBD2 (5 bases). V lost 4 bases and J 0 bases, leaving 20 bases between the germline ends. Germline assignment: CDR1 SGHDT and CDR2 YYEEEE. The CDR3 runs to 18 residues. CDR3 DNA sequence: TGTGCCAGCAGCCGAACGATGATCGGGATAAGCTCCTACAATGAGCAGTTCTTC. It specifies CASSRTMIGISSYNEQFF.

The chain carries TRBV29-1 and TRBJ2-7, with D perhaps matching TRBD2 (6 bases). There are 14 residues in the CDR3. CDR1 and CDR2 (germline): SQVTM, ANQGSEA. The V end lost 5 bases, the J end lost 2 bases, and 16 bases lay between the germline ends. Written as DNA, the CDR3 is TGCAGCGTTTTGGGCGGTTGGGGGGCCTACGAGCAGTACTTC. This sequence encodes CSVLGGWGAYEQYF.

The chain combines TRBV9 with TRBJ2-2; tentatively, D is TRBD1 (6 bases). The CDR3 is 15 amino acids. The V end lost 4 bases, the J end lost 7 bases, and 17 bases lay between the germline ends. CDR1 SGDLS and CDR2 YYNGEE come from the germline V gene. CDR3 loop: CASSKTRRTDGELFF. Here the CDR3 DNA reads TGTGCCAGCAGCAAGACTCGGAGGACAGACGGGGAGCTGTTTTTT.